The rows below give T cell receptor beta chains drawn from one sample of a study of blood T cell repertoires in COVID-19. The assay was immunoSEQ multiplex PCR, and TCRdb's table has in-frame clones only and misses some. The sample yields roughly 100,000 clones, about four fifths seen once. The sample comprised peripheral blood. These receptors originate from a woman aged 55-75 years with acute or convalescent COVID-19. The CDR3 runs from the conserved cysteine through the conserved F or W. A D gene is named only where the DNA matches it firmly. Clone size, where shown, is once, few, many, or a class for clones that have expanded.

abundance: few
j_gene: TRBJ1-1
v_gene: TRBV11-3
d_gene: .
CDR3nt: TGTGCCAGCAGCCTCATGCCGGACACTGAAGCTTTCTTT
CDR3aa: CASSLMPDTEAFF

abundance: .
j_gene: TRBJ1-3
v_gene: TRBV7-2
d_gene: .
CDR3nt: TGTGCCAGCAGCTTCGACAGCCGCACTGGAAACACCATATATTTT
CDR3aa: CASSFDSRTGNTIYF

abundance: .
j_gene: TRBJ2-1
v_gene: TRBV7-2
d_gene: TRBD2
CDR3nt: TGTGCCAGCAGCTTTCTAGCGGCGGGGTACAATGAGCAGTTCTTC
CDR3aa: CASSFLAAGYNEQFF

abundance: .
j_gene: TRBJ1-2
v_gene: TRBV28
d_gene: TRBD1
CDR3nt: TGTGCCAGCAGTTTCGTGACAGGGGGGCACTATGGCTACACCTTC
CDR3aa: CASSFVTGGHYGYTF

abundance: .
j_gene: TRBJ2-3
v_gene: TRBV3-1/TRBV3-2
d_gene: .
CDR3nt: TGTGCCAGCAGCCTGTTCACGGGGAAATCCACAGATACGCAGTATTTT
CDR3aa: CASSLFTGKSTDTQYF

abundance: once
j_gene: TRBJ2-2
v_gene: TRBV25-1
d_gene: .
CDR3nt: TGTGCCAGCAGTGGACAGCCCAACACCGGGGAGCTGTTTTTT
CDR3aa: CASSGQPNTGELFF

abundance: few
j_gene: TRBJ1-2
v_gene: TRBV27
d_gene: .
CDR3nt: TGTGCCAGCAGTCTAGATACGGGACACCGGGGAATTAATGGCTACACCTTC
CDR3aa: CASSLDTGHRGINGYTF

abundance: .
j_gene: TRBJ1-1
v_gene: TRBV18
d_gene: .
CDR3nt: TGTGCCAGCTCACAACAGTCCCTGAACACTGAAGCTTTCTTT
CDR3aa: CASSQQSLNTEAFF

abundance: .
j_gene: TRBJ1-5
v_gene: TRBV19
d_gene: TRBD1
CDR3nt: TGTGCCAGCCGGGGCGGACAGGGATATTATAGCAATCAGCCCCAGCATTTT
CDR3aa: CASRGGQGYYSNQPQHF

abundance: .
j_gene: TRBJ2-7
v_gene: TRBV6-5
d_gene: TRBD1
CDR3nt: TGTGCCAGCGAGGACAGGCGAGGGGCCTACGAGCAGTACTTC
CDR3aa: CASEDRRGAYEQYF

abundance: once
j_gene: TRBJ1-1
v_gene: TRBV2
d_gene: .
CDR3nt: TGTGCCAGCAGCGCAGACATGAACACTGAAGCTTTCTTT
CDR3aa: CASSADMNTEAFF

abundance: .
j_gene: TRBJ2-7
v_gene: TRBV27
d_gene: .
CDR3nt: TGTGCCAGCAGTCCGGCTTGGGGGCGAACCTACGAGCAGTACTTC
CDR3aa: CASSPAWGRTYEQYF

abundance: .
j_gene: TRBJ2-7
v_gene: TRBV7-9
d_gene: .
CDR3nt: TGTGCCAGCAGCTCCCGGGACACCACCTACGAGCAGTACTTC
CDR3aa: CASSSRDTTYEQYF

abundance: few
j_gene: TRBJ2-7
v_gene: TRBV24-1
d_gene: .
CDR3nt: TGTGCCACCAGTGATAAACTCCCAGGGGCTGGGGGACACGAGCAGTACTTC
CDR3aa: CATSDKLPGAGGHEQYF

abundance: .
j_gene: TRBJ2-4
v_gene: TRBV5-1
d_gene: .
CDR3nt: TGCGCCAGCAGCCCGGAGGTCGGTGGTGCCTCCAAAAACATTCAGTACTTC
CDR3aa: CASSPEVGGASKNIQYF

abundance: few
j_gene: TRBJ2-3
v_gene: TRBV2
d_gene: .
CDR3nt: TGTGCCAGCAGTGAGAGACAGATAACAGATACGCAGTATTTT
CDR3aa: CASSERQITDTQYF

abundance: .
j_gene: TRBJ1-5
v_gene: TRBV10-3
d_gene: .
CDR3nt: TGTGCCATCAGTGAGTCGAGGCCGGGATTTAGCAATCAGCCCCAGCATTTT
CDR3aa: CAISESRPGFSNQPQHF

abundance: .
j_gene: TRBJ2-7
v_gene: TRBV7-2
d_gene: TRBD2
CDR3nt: TGTGCCAGCAGCTTAGGGACTAGCGGGAGACGGTCCTCCTACGAGCAGTACTTC
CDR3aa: CASSLGTSGRRSSYEQYF

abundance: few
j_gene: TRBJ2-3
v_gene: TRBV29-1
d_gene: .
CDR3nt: TGCAGCGTCACATCGGATACGCAGTATTTT
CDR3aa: CSVTSDTQYF

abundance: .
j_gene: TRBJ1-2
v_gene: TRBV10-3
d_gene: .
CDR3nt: TGTGCCACCGAACAGGGAGGGGGAGAAGGCTACACCTTC
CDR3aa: CATEQGGGEGYTF

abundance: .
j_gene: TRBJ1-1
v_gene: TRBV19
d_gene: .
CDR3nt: TGTGCCAGTAAAATACACCCAAATGAAGCTTTCTTT
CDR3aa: CASKIHPNEAFF

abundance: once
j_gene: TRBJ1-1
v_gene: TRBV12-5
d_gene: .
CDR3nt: TGTGCTAGTGGTTTGAATCAGGGCTTAGCTGAAGCTTTCTTT
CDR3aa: CASGLNQGLAEAFF

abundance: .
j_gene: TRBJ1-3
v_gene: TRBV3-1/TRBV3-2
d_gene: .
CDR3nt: TGTGCCAGCAGCCCGCCGCAGGTCCTCTCTGGAAACACCATATATTTT
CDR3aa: CASSPPQVLSGNTIYF

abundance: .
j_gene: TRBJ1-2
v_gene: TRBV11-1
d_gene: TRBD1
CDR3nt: TGTGCCAGCAGCTTAGCTGGACAGGGTGTCTCTGGCTACACCTTC
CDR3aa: CASSLAGQGVSGYTF

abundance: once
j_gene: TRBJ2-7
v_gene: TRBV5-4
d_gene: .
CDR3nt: TGTGCCAGCAGCTGGGAGTTAGGCGAGCAGTACTTC
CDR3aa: CASSWELGEQYF

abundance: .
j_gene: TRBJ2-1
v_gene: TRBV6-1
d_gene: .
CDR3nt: TGTGCCAGCAGTGAAGCCGCCGGGACTTCAAGCGTCGATGAGCAGTTCTTC
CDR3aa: CASSEAAGTSSVDEQFF

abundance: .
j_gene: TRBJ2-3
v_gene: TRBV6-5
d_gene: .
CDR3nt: TGTGCCAGCGGAGTCTTCAGCAAACTCACAGATACGCAGTATTTT
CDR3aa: CASGVFSKLTDTQYF

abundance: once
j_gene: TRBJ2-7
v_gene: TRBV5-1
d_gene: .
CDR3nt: TGCGCCAGCAGCTTGGAAGGGGAAATCTTCTACGAGCAGTACTTC
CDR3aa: CASSLEGEIFYEQYF

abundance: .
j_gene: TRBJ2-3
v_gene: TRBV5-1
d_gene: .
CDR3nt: TGCGCCAGCAGCTTGGGGTCAGGGGGCACAGATACGCAGTATTTT
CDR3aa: CASSLGSGGTDTQYF

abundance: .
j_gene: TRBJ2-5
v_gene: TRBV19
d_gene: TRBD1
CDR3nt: TGTGCCAGTAGTATCCTGGGACAGGGGGCAAGAGAGACCCAGTACTTC
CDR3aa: CASSILGQGARETQYF

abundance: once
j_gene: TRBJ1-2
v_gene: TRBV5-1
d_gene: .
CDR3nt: TGCGCCAGCAGCTTGGGGACAGTTTCTAACTATGGCTACACCTTC
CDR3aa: CASSLGTVSNYGYTF

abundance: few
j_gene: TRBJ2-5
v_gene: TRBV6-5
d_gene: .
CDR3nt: TGTGCCAGCAGCTCCGCCTCCCGGGCCCAGTACTTC
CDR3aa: CASSSASRAQYF

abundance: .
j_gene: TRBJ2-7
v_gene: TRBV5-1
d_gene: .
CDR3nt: TGCGCCAGCAGCGCGGAGGGGAGGGTGGCAGGGGCTTTCTACGAGCAGTACTTC
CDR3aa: CASSAEGRVAGAFYEQYF

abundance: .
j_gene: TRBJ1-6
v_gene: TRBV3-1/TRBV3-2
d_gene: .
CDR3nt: TGTGCCAGCAGCCCCGCGACAGGCCAAAGCTCCTATAATTCACCCCTCCACTTT
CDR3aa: CASSPATGQSSYNSPLHF

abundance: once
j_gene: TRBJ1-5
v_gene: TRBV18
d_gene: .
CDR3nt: TGTGCCAGCTCACCGTCAGGCAATCAGCCCCAGCATTTT
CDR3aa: CASSPSGNQPQHF

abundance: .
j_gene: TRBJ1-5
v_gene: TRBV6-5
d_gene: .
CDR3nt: TGTGCCAGCAGTCGAGGTCAGCCCCAGCATTTT
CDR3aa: CASSRGQPQHF

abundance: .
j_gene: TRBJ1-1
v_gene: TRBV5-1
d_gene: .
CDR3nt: TGCGCCAGCAGCCCCAGAGGCGGCAGGGAGAACACTGAAGCTTTCTTT
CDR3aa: CASSPRGGRENTEAFF

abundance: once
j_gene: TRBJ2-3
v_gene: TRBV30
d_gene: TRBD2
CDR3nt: TGTGCCTGGACTCCCACTAGCGGGAAAACAGATACGCAGTATTTT
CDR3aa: CAWTPTSGKTDTQYF

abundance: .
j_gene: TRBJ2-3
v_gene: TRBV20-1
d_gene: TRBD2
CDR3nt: TGCAGTGCTAGTGGACTAGCGGGGCCCGGTACGCAGTATTTT
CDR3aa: CSASGLAGPGTQYF

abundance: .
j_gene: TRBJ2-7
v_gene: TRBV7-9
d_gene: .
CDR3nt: TGTGCCAGCAGCCAACTAGTCTACGAGCAGTACTTC
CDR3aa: CASSQLVYEQYF

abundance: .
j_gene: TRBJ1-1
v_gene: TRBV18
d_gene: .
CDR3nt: TGTGCCAGCTCACCTGGACAGCCTGACACTGAAGCTTTCTTT
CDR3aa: CASSPGQPDTEAFF

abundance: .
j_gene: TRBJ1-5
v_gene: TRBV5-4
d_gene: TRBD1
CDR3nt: TGTGCCAGCAGCCCCAATCCCGGGACAGGCAATCAGCCCCAGCATTTT
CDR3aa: CASSPNPGTGNQPQHF

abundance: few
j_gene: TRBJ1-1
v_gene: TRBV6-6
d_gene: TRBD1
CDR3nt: TGTGCCAGCCTCGACAGGGGGCAGGACACTGAAGCTTTCTTT
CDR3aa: CASLDRGQDTEAFF

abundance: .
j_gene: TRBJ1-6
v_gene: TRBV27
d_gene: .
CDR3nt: TGTGCCAGCAGTTTAGGAGCAAATTCACCCCTCCACTTT
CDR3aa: CASSLGANSPLHF

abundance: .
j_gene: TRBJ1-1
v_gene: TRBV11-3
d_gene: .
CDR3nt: TGTGCCAGCAGCTTATCAGGGGCTGAAGCTTTCTTT
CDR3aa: CASSLSGAEAFF

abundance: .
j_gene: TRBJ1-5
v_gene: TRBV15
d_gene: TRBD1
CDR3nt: TGTGCCACCAGCTCCCCCGGGACAGATAGCAATCAGCCCCAGCATTTT
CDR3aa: CATSSPGTDSNQPQHF

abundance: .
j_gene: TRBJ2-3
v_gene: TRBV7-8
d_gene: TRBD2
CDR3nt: TGTGCCAGCAGCCCAGAGAGAGCGGGAGGGCGAAATACGCAGTATTTT
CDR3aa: CASSPERAGGRNTQYF

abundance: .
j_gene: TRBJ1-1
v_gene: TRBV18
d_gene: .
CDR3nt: TGTGCCAGCTCACCACAAACCAGTTCTTCAGGCGTCGCTGAAGCTTTCTTT
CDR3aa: CASSPQTSSSGVAEAFF

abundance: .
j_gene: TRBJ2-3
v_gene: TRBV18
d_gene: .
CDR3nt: TGTGCCAGCTCACCAACCCCCGGGGTAACAGATACGCAGTATTTT
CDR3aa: CASSPTPGVTDTQYF

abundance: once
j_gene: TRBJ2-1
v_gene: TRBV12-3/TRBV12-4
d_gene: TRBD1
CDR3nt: TGTGCCAGCAGGGGGACAGGGCGGCAGTTCTTC
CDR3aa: CASRGTGRQFF

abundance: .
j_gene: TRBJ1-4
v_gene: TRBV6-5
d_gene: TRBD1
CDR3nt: TGTGCCAGCAAATCGGGACAGTCAAATGAAAAACTGTTTTTT
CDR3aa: CASKSGQSNEKLFF

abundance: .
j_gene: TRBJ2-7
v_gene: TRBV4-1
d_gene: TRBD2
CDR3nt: TGCGCCAGCAGCCCGAGGGGAGGGCCCTACGAGCAGTACTTC
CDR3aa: CASSPRGGPYEQYF

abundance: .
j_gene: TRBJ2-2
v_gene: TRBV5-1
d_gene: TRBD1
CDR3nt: TGCGCCAGCAGCGGGGACAGCCATAACACCGGGGAGCTGTTTTTT
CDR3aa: CASSGDSHNTGELFF

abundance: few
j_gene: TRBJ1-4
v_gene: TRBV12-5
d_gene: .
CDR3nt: TGTGCTAGTGGTTTTTCAGAAAAACTGTTTTTT
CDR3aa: CASGFSEKLFF

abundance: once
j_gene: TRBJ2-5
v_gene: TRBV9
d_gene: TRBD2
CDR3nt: TGTGCCAGCAGCCCACTAGCGGCCGCCCAGGCCCAGTACTTC
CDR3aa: CASSPLAAAQAQYF